The 5 T cell receptor beta chains listed next were all sequenced from one sample in a study of T cells after yellow fever vaccination. Each CDR3 protein gets one entry after TCRdb re-called the 5' RACE reads with MiXCR. Altogether some 250,000 distinct CDR3 sequences are present, approximately 3.6% being singletons, with the ten largest covering 15% to 20%. Sequenced here: PBMCs, sampled 15 days after the yellow fever booster vaccination. These receptors all come from a man aged 18 to 29 who received the YFV17D yellow fever vaccine.

This clonotype was counted many times. The V call is TRBV6-2 or TRBV6-3, the J call TRBJ1-5, with D possibly being TRBD1 (5 bases). Deletions cut 7 bases from V and 7 bases from J, with 23 bases between. The CDR3 has 16 residues. The germline V gene has CDR1 MNHEY and CDR2 SVGEGT. Here the CDR3 reads CASITPGRRLWQPQHF. Written as DNA, the CDR3 is TGTGCCAGCATCACTCCGGGGCGTAGGTTGTGGCAGCCCCAGCATTTT.

This clonotype was recorded many times. The rearrangement uses TRBV5-1 and TRBJ1-4; D unclear. Germline V CDR1 and CDR2: SGHRS, YFSETQ. V dropped 1 base and J dropped 8 bases, with 9 bases sitting between them. The CDR3 totals 13 residues. CDR3 protein: CASSLSPPEKLFF. CDR3 coding DNA: TGCGCCAGCAGCTTGTCCCCTCCCGAAAAACTGTTTTTT.

The sample holds many counts of this clonotype. The chain recombines TRBV12-3 or TRBV12-4 with TRBJ2-2; no definite D call. With 10 bases removed from V and 6 bases from J, the gap between germline ends came to 6 bases. The CDR3 is 10 amino acids. The chain's CDR3 is CATHAGELFF. The DNA of the CDR3 is TGTGCCACCCATGCCGGGGAGCTGTTTTTT.

The sample holds many counts of this clonotype. One end of the junction does not line up with germline, which may come from a read error. The V gene is TRBV20-1, the J gene TRBJ2-1, with D perhaps TRBD1 (5 bases). Germline CDR1 DFQATT, CDR2 SNEGSKA (reference sequence). CDR3 size: 11 residues. The CDR3 loop reads CGASSYNEQFF. The CDR3 DNA follows: TGTGGGGCAAGCTCCTACAATGAGCAGTTCTTC.

The sample holds many counts of this clonotype. The J gene is TRBJ2-7, the V gene TRBV9; D not resolved. Germline V gene data show CDR1 as SGDLS and CDR2 as YYNGEE. This CDR3 spans 13 amino acids. Trimming removed 3 bases at V and 7 bases at J, with 14 bases between. The CDR3 region has the DNA TGTGCCAGCAGCGGTGCCTTACAGCGTGAGCAGTACTTC. Protein sequence: CASSGALQREQYF.